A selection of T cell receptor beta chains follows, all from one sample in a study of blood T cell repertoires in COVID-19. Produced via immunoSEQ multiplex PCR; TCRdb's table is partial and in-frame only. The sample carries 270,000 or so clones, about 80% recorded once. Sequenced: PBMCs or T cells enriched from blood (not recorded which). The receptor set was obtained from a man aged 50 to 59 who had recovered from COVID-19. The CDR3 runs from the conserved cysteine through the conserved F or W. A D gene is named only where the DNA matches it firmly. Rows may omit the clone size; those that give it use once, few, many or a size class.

cdr3_nt: TGTGCCAGCAGCTTAGAGCTCGTGGCTAGCGGGATTAGCGAGCAGTACTTC
cdr3_aa: CASSLELVASGISEQYF
clone_size: .
j_call: TRBJ2-7
d_call: TRBD2
v_call: TRBV7-2

cdr3_nt: TGCGCCAGCAGGCAGCGGGGTACCTACAATGAGCAGTTCTTC
cdr3_aa: CASRQRGTYNEQFF
clone_size: few
j_call: TRBJ2-1
d_call: TRBD2
v_call: TRBV5-1

cdr3_nt: TGCGCCAGCAAAGTTCTAGGACAGGGGCCTCGCAGTCGTTATGGCTACACCTTC
cdr3_aa: CASKVLGQGPRSRYGYTF
clone_size: .
j_call: TRBJ1-2
d_call: TRBD1
v_call: TRBV5-1

cdr3_nt: TGTGCCTTCGGCCGGGACAGGGGAGGTTTGGGCAATCAGCCCCAGCATTTT
cdr3_aa: CAFGRDRGGLGNQPQHF
clone_size: .
j_call: TRBJ1-5
d_call: TRBD1
v_call: TRBV30

cdr3_nt: TGTGCCAGCAGCTTATCTCATTCCAGGCTCTACGAGCAGTACTTC
cdr3_aa: CASSLSHSRLYEQYF
clone_size: once
j_call: TRBJ2-7
d_call: .
v_call: TRBV11-2

cdr3_nt: TGCGCCAGCAGTGAGGGGGCAGGGGGCCACACAGATACGCAGTATTTT
cdr3_aa: CASSEGAGGHTDTQYF
clone_size: few
j_call: TRBJ2-3
d_call: TRBD1
v_call: TRBV10-1

cdr3_nt: TGTGCCAGCACCCGAACAGGGGGCGCCTACGAGCAGTACTTC
cdr3_aa: CASTRTGGAYEQYF
clone_size: .
j_call: TRBJ2-7
d_call: TRBD1
v_call: TRBV25-1

cdr3_nt: TGTGCCAGCAGTTGGGGCCCAACTAATGAAAAACTGTTTTTT
cdr3_aa: CASSWGPTNEKLFF
clone_size: .
j_call: TRBJ1-4
d_call: .
v_call: TRBV6-2/TRBV6-3

cdr3_nt: TGTGCCAGCAGTCCCCTACAGGGGTCGGCTTTCTTT
cdr3_aa: CASSPLQGSAFF
clone_size: .
j_call: TRBJ1-1
d_call: TRBD1
v_call: TRBV27

cdr3_nt: TGTGCCAGCTCACTGGGACAGGGGCAAGAGACCCAGTACTTC
cdr3_aa: CASSLGQGQETQYF
clone_size: .
j_call: TRBJ2-5
d_call: TRBD1
v_call: TRBV18

cdr3_nt: TGTGCCAGCAGCTTAGTACAAGACAGGACCTACAATGAGCAGTTCTTC
cdr3_aa: CASSLVQDRTYNEQFF
clone_size: .
j_call: TRBJ2-1
d_call: .
v_call: TRBV7-6

cdr3_nt: TGTGCCAGCTCACCACCCGGGGGACGGATAGCTAACTATGGCTACACCTTC
cdr3_aa: CASSPPGGRIANYGYTF
clone_size: .
j_call: TRBJ1-2
d_call: .
v_call: TRBV18

cdr3_nt: TGTGCCAGTAGTACGATACAGGGGATCAACGAGCAGTACTTC
cdr3_aa: CASSTIQGINEQYF
clone_size: .
j_call: TRBJ2-7
d_call: TRBD1
v_call: TRBV19

cdr3_nt: TGTGCCACCAGCAGAGCTAGCGACCCGAGCTCCTACGAGCAGTACTTC
cdr3_aa: CATSRASDPSSYEQYF
clone_size: .
j_call: TRBJ2-7
d_call: .
v_call: TRBV15

cdr3_nt: TGTGCCACCAGCAGAGCCGTTGGAGCGGCGAACTATGGCTACACCTTC
cdr3_aa: CATSRAVGAANYGYTF
clone_size: .
j_call: TRBJ1-2
d_call: .
v_call: TRBV15

cdr3_nt: TGTGCCACCAGCAGAGATCGCTTTCGGGGGAATCAGCCCCAGCATTTT
cdr3_aa: CATSRDRFRGNQPQHF
clone_size: .
j_call: TRBJ1-5
d_call: .
v_call: TRBV15

cdr3_nt: TGTGCCAGCAGCGTATATGGGGGGTGGAATCAGCCCCAGCATTTT
cdr3_aa: CASSVYGGWNQPQHF
clone_size: .
j_call: TRBJ1-5
d_call: .
v_call: TRBV9

cdr3_nt: TGCGCCAGCAGCCTGGGACAACCCCCCACTGAAGCTTTCTTT
cdr3_aa: CASSLGQPPTEAFF
clone_size: .
j_call: TRBJ1-1
d_call: .
v_call: TRBV4-3

cdr3_nt: TGTGCCAGCAGCCTAGGGGGACAGGGGGCTGAAAAACTGTTTTTT
cdr3_aa: CASSLGGQGAEKLFF
clone_size: .
j_call: TRBJ1-4
d_call: TRBD1
v_call: TRBV28

cdr3_nt: TGTGCCACCAGTGATTTAACAGGGGGAAGCTCCTACGAGCAGTACTTC
cdr3_aa: CATSDLTGGSSYEQYF
clone_size: .
j_call: TRBJ2-7
d_call: TRBD1
v_call: TRBV24-1

cdr3_nt: TGTGCCAGCAGTTCTCCAGCGGGAGGCCCCAGTGAGCAGTTCTTC
cdr3_aa: CASSSPAGGPSEQFF
clone_size: .
j_call: TRBJ2-1
d_call: TRBD2
v_call: TRBV6-2/TRBV6-3

cdr3_nt: TGTGCCAGCAGCAGGGAGTATAATTCACCCCTCCACTTT
cdr3_aa: CASSREYNSPLHF
clone_size: few
j_call: TRBJ1-6
d_call: .
v_call: TRBV11-3

cdr3_nt: TGCGCCAGCAGCCAAGACCCTGTGGCGGGAGCGGTAGATACGCAGTATTTT
cdr3_aa: CASSQDPVAGAVDTQYF
clone_size: many
j_call: TRBJ2-3
d_call: TRBD2
v_call: TRBV4-3

cdr3_nt: TGTGCCAGCAGTGAAGGGGTAAGGGGTCGTGTGATTCCTTCACCCCTCCACTTT
cdr3_aa: CASSEGVRGRVIPSPLHF
clone_size: .
j_call: TRBJ1-6
d_call: .
v_call: TRBV6-1

cdr3_nt: TGTGCCAGCTCACCAGAGGGGGCTTCAGGCTACACCTTC
cdr3_aa: CASSPEGASGYTF
clone_size: once
j_call: TRBJ1-2
d_call: TRBD1
v_call: TRBV18

cdr3_nt: TGTGCCAGCAGCTTACCGGGACAGGGAATCGCAGAAGCTTTCTTT
cdr3_aa: CASSLPGQGIAEAFF
clone_size: .
j_call: TRBJ1-1
d_call: TRBD1
v_call: TRBV7-9

cdr3_nt: TGCGCCAGCAGCCTGGACAGGTCCCTAATGCGATCCTATGGCTACACCTTC
cdr3_aa: CASSLDRSLMRSYGYTF
clone_size: .
j_call: TRBJ1-2
d_call: TRBD1
v_call: TRBV5-1

cdr3_nt: TGTGCCAGTAGCCGACTAGCGGGAGGGAATGGGGGCACAGATACGCAGTATTTT
cdr3_aa: CASSRLAGGNGGTDTQYF
clone_size: once
j_call: TRBJ2-3
d_call: TRBD2
v_call: TRBV19

cdr3_nt: TGCGCCAGCAGTGAGAAACAGGGGGCGAATCAGCCCCAGCATTTT
cdr3_aa: CASSEKQGANQPQHF
clone_size: .
j_call: TRBJ1-5
d_call: TRBD1
v_call: TRBV10-2

cdr3_nt: TGTGCCAGCAGCCACTCCCCGGGCGGGACCCGCTCGTTC
cdr3_aa: CASSHSPGGTRSF
clone_size: .
j_call: TRBJ2-7
d_call: .
v_call: TRBV14

cdr3_nt: TGTGCCAGCAGCTCCGTGGGGGCAGTATCTGAAGCTTTCTTT
cdr3_aa: CASSSVGAVSEAFF
clone_size: once
j_call: TRBJ1-1
d_call: .
v_call: TRBV6-6

cdr3_nt: TGTGCCACCCGGGGCCAAGAGACCCAGTACTTC
cdr3_aa: CATRGQETQYF
clone_size: .
j_call: TRBJ2-5
d_call: .
v_call: TRBV6-6

cdr3_nt: TGTGCCAGCAGCTTAGATCTGCCCGGGAGGGCTGGCGGGGAGCTGTTTTTT
cdr3_aa: CASSLDLPGRAGGELFF
clone_size: .
j_call: TRBJ2-2
d_call: TRBD2
v_call: TRBV11-2

cdr3_nt: TGTGCCACCTGCCGGGACAGGGGCCACAATGAGCAGTTCTTC
cdr3_aa: CATCRDRGHNEQFF
clone_size: .
j_call: TRBJ2-1
d_call: TRBD1
v_call: TRBV6-5

cdr3_nt: TGTGCTAGTGGCGGGGAGGGGAGGAAGACTGAAGCTTTCTTT
cdr3_aa: CASGGEGRKTEAFF
clone_size: .
j_call: TRBJ1-1
d_call: .
v_call: TRBV12-5

cdr3_nt: TGCGCCAGCAGCCCCGGGGCGGGGGGGCCGTCCTACAATGAGCAGTTCTTC
cdr3_aa: CASSPGAGGPSYNEQFF
clone_size: .
j_call: TRBJ2-1
d_call: TRBD2
v_call: TRBV5-1

cdr3_nt: TGTGCCAGCAGTGAAGGCCACAGGGGGCCCTATGGCTACACCTTC
cdr3_aa: CASSEGHRGPYGYTF
clone_size: .
j_call: TRBJ1-2
d_call: TRBD1
v_call: TRBV6-1

cdr3_nt: TGTGCCAGCAGCGTAGGTGGGCAGGGGCGATACAATGAGCAGTTCTTC
cdr3_aa: CASSVGGQGRYNEQFF
clone_size: .
j_call: TRBJ2-1
d_call: .
v_call: TRBV9

cdr3_nt: TGTGCCAGCTGGACGGGGGGGTTGTACAATGAGCAGTTCTTC
cdr3_aa: CASWTGGLYNEQFF
clone_size: .
j_call: TRBJ2-1
d_call: TRBD2
v_call: TRBV6-5

cdr3_nt: TGTGCCAGCAGCTTAGCGTCTCCAGGTTCCGTGACAGTAAGCGAGCAGTACTTC
cdr3_aa: CASSLASPGSVTVSEQYF
clone_size: .
j_call: TRBJ2-7
d_call: .
v_call: TRBV7-8

cdr3_nt: TGTGCCAGCCACCCTGAGGCGGGGAATTCACCCCTCCACTTT
cdr3_aa: CASHPEAGNSPLHF
clone_size: few
j_call: TRBJ1-6
d_call: .
v_call: TRBV2

cdr3_nt: TGCAGTGCTAGTTGGAGGGGGCGAGATCAGCCCCAGCATTTT
cdr3_aa: CSASWRGRDQPQHF
clone_size: .
j_call: TRBJ1-5
d_call: TRBD1
v_call: TRBV20-1

cdr3_nt: TGTGCCAGCAGTGGTCGGGACAGGGACGAGCGCTCTGGAAACACCATATATTTT
cdr3_aa: CASSGRDRDERSGNTIYF
clone_size: .
j_call: TRBJ1-3
d_call: TRBD1
v_call: TRBV25-1

cdr3_nt: TGTGCCAGCAGCCCCAAACTAGCGGAACAAGAGACCCAGTACTTC
cdr3_aa: CASSPKLAEQETQYF
clone_size: .
j_call: TRBJ2-5
d_call: TRBD2
v_call: TRBV7-3

cdr3_nt: TGTGCCAGTAGTAGCCAGGGTGCGAGCAATCAGCCCCAGCATTTT
cdr3_aa: CASSSQGASNQPQHF
clone_size: .
j_call: TRBJ1-5
d_call: .
v_call: TRBV19

cdr3_nt: TGTGCCACCAGTGATTTGACGACGAGGAATGAGCAGTTCTTC
cdr3_aa: CATSDLTTRNEQFF
clone_size: .
j_call: TRBJ2-1
d_call: .
v_call: TRBV24-1

cdr3_nt: TGTGCCAGCAGCTTAGGGCAGGCTAATTCACCCCTCCACTTT
cdr3_aa: CASSLGQANSPLHF
clone_size: .
j_call: TRBJ1-6
d_call: .
v_call: TRBV11-2

cdr3_nt: TGCGCCAGCAGGAAAGAGACTCGGAGAGTATACGAGCAGTACTTC
cdr3_aa: CASRKETRRVYEQYF
clone_size: few
j_call: TRBJ2-7
d_call: .
v_call: TRBV10-1

cdr3_nt: TGTGCCAGCTCAGACGCGGGGATCAGCAATCAGCCCCAGCATTTT
cdr3_aa: CASSDAGISNQPQHF
clone_size: .
j_call: TRBJ1-5
d_call: .
v_call: TRBV18